A selection of T cell receptor beta chains follows, all from one sample in a study of blood T cell repertoires in COVID-19. TCRdb's copy holds only in-frame clones and misses some; the assay was immunoSEQ multiplex PCR. Of about 200,000 clones in the sample, approximately 85% were seen once. Sequencing was carried out using peripheral blood. The receptors shown here come from a human donor with active or convalescent COVID-19. The donor label of this sample is uncertain. Both conserved end residues are part of each CDR3. A D gene is named only where the DNA matches it firmly. Clone size, where shown, is once, few, many, or a class for clones that have expanded.

few,TRBV24-1,TRBJ2-5,TRBD1,15,TGTGCCACCAGTGATTTCGACAGGGGCAAAGAGACCCAGTACTTC,CATSDFDRGKETQYF
NA,TRBV5-1,TRBJ2-1,TRBD1,15,TGCGCCAGCGATTCCGGGACAGGGGGAATCGGTGAGCAGTTCTTC,CASDSGTGGIGEQFF
few,TRBV27,TRBJ2-3,TRBD2,15,TGTGCCAGCTGCACTAGCGGGAGGGGTATAGATACGCAGTATTTT,CASCTSGRGIDTQYF
NA,TRBV2,TRBJ2-1,TRBD2,14,TGTGCCAGCACGGTGGGGGAGGGGACTCCTGAGCAGTTCTTC,CASTVGEGTPEQFF
many,TRBV2,TRBJ2-7,TRBD1,14,TGTGCCAGCATGCGGGGACAGGGCTCCTACGAGCAGTACTTC,CASMRGQGSYEQYF
NA,TRBV27,TRBJ2-1,NA,14,TGTGCCAGCAGTTTAAAACAGGCGTACAATGAGCAGTTCTTC,CASSLKQAYNEQFF
NA,TRBV5-4,TRBJ2-1,TRBD2,15,TGTGCCAGCAGTGGCCCCAGCGGGAGGTCCTATGAGCAGTTCTTC,CASSGPSGRSYEQFF
NA,TRBV12-3/TRBV12-4,TRBJ1-1,NA,13,TGTGCCAGCAGACCAGGGGTGAACACTGAAGCTTTCTTT,CASRPGVNTEAFF
NA,TRBV28,TRBJ2-7,NA,13,TGTGCCGGTAGGCGGAGCGCCTCCTACGAGCAGTACTTC,CAGRRSASYEQYF
NA,TRBV18,TRBJ1-2,TRBD1,13,TGTGCCAGCTCACTAGACAGGGAAAATGGCTACACCTTC,CASSLDRENGYTF
NA,TRBV5-1,TRBJ1-2,NA,13,TGCGCCAGCAGCTTATGGGAGAGCTATGGCTACACCTTC,CASSLWESYGYTF
NA,TRBV7-8,TRBJ2-7,NA,17,TGTGCCAGCAGCTCCCGAGTTTGGACAGCCCAACGCCACGAGCAGTACTTC,CASSSRVWTAQRHEQYF
once,TRBV7-9,TRBJ2-7,NA,14,TGTGCCAGCAGCTCCGGGGTATATGGGAGCGAGCAGTACTTC,CASSSGVYGSEQYF
once,TRBV10-3,TRBJ2-3,NA,13,TGTGCCATCAGTTCCCGCACGGCAGATACGCAGTATTTT,CAISSRTADTQYF
once,TRBV6-5,TRBJ2-1,TRBD1,14,TGTGCCAGCACGATAAGACAGGGTGGCAATGAGCAGTTCTTC,CASTIRQGGNEQFF
NA,TRBV10-3,TRBJ2-1,NA,16,TGTGCCATCAGCCCTCTACCCCAGAGGGGGAGCAATGAGCAGTTCTTC,CAISPLPQRGSNEQFF
NA,TRBV9,TRBJ2-7,TRBD1,16,TGTGCCAGCAGCGCGCGGAAGACAGGGGGGTCCTACGAGCAGTACTTC,CASSARKTGGSYEQYF
NA,TRBV6-6,TRBJ2-3,NA,19,TGTGCCAGCAGTCCGAGGGGGGCGGCTAGCGGAGTTTACACAGATACGCAGTATTTT,CASSPRGAASGVYTDTQYF
NA,TRBV18,TRBJ2-2,TRBD2,19,TGTGCCAGCTCACCACGGCTAGCGGGGGCTCTCCGGGACACCGGGGAGCTGTTTTTT,CASSPRLAGALRDTGELFF
NA,TRBV7-2,TRBJ2-5,NA,14,TGTGCCAGCAGCTTAGAACGGGTCCAAGAGACCCAGTACTTC,CASSLERVQETQYF
NA,TRBV18,TRBJ1-5,TRBD1,18,TGTGCCAGCTCACCACCGTCCCGAGACAGGGGACGTAATCAGCCCCAGCATTTT,CASSPPSRDRGRNQPQHF
NA,TRBV28,TRBJ2-3,TRBD2,12,TGTGCCAGCTCTAGCGGGGGGGATACGCAGTATTTT,CASSSGGDTQYF
NA,TRBV4-3,TRBJ1-3,NA,15,TGCGCCAGCAGCCAAGGAGGGGGCTCTGGAAACACCATATATTTT,CASSQGGGSGNTIYF
NA,TRBV11-2,TRBJ2-2,TRBD2,18,TGTGCCAGCAGCTTAGGTCCCCGAAGTGCGGGAGCGGCCGGGGAGCTGTTTTTT,CASSLGPRSAGAAGELFF
NA,TRBV27,TRBJ2-5,NA,13,TGTGCCAGCAGTTTCACTAGTAGGGAGACCCAGTACTTC,CASSFTSRETQYF
NA,TRBV30,TRBJ2-2,NA,19,TGTGCCTGGAGTGTACAACCCCCCGGACAGTTCCCCAGGATCGGGGAGCTGTTTTTT,CAWSVQPPGQFPRIGELFF
once,TRBV11-2,TRBJ1-4,TRBD1,16,TGTGCCAGCAGCCCCAGACAGGGCTGGGGTAATGAAAAACTGTTTTTT,CASSPRQGWGNEKLFF
NA,TRBV18,TRBJ2-5,NA,14,TGTGCCAGCTCACCAGAGACAACGCAAGAGACCCAGTACTTC,CASSPETTQETQYF